This T cell receptor beta chain was observed in a study of CXCR3-negative and CXCR3-positive naive CD8 T cells. Study overall: The total count of TRB reads reached about 135 million, and each library contributed about 1.5 +/- 0.3 million.

Germline values: CDR1 MGHDK, CDR2 SYGVNS. The length of the CDR3 is 14 residues. Study-level results: Naive CXCR3-positive and CXCR3-negative cells shared TRBV-TRBJ usage; memory cells diverged. Memory CD8+ T cell repertoires were far less diverse than both naive subsets.

As regards this clonotype: Its target is unknown.

The libraries of TRB cDNA were constructed through 5' RACE using UMI labels. TCRdb reprocessed the 5' RACE reads and stores each CDR3 protein as one record, lacking DNA. This table lists tens of thousands of distinct CDR3 sequences. What was sequenced was memory CD8+ T cells from blood. The chain links TRBV25-1 to TRBJ1-2; with no DNA, the TCRdb D assignment of TRBD1 cannot be verified. The TCR comes from a human donor in good health. Some clones in this sample may be carry-over from other donors' samples. The CDR3 here is CASSAPQGVYGYTF.